This TCR beta chain was observed in a study of blood T cell repertoires in COVID-19 (dated by TCRdb to the early 2020s). Broadly, across the study: Collaborator samples came from the United States, Italy and Spain and covered acute and convalescent phases of COVID-19. The material from the prospective study consisted of cDNA or gDNA derived from T cells, B-cell-depleted T cells, or PBMCs. Deeply sampled blood TCRbeta repertoires from subjects exposed to, actively infected with, or recovered from COVID-19 were included in the dataset. The repertoires were released in a freely available public database meant as a resource for research on the immune response to SARS-CoV-2. The samples were drawn from two sources: the first 160 participants of the ongoing ImmuneRACE study, and over 950 subjects contributed by 6 global collaborators. Sample metadata almost always included a de-identified subject ID, COVID-19 status, age in years and sex. Where available, HLA class I and class II types were obtained from metadata supplied by the sample provider rather than from assay-based typing.

TCRbeta CDR3 regions were amplified from genomic DNA by means of the immunoSEQ Assay, a bias-controlled multiplex PCR. As for the original processing: Nucleated cell counts per sample were estimated from amplification of reference gene primers within the assay. Sequence reads were collapsed and filtered to measure the absolute abundance of every unique TCRbeta CDR3 rearrangement. Productive Simpson clonality was computed per sample as the square root of Simpson's diversity index over productive rearrangements. Sourced from immuneACCESS, this table was stored by TCRdb with only in-frame sequences that have V and J called. A share of the clones is absent; for the studies checked, an unresolved V gene accounts for under half, and the remainder has no known explanation. D and trimming were read from the DNA, whereas the V and J calls and clone size are those reported in that table. The table for this sample lists about 210,000 clones; around 84% of them were counted only once. The ten largest make up under 12% of the sample.

The full study reports these points: The quantity of clinical and demographic metadata differed by source and by participant and was supplied without curation.

V is cut by 0 bases and J by 1 base, and the space between the germline ends is 9 bases. The germline V gene gives CDR1 as MNHEY and CDR2 as SVGAGI. Inclusive of the bounding cysteine and phenylalanine, the CDR3 is 15 residues long. Solely the CDR3 DNA is kept, with 45 bases framed from the first base. At one collaborating source in Seattle, patients were enrolled during active infection and were followed longitudinally through the course of disease. The collaborating institutions used their own protocols to collect whole blood in K2EDTA tubes. Collaborator samples were shipped for TCRbeta analysis as frozen whole blood, isolated PBMCs, or DNA extracted from either sample type. Concerning this clone: Its cognate antigen has yet to be identified. One base away there is no much larger clone; base qualities are not given.

Specimen: peripheral blood. The sequence derives from a woman aged 80 or over with COVID-19, enrolled during active disease. The sequence joins TRBV6-5 to TRBJ1-1; D gene: possibly TRBD1, on 5 matching bases. The DNA reads TGTGCCAGCAGTTACTCGTGGGGGGGGAACACTGAAGCTTTCTTT. It encodes CASSYSWGGNTEAFF.